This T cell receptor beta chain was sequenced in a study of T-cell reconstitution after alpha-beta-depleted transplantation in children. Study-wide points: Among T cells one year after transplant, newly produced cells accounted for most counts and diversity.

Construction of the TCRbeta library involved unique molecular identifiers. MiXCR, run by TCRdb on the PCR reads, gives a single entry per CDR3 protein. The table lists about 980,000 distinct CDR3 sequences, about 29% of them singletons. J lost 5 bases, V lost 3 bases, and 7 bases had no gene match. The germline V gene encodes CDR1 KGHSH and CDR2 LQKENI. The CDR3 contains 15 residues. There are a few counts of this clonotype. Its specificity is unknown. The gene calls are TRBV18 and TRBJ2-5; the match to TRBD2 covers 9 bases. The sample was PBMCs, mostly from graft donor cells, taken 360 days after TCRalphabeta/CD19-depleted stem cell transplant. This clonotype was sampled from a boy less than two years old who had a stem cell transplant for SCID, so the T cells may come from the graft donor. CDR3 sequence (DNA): TGTGCCAGCTCACCGCGGGGGGGGACGGAGGAGACCCAGTACTTC. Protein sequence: CASSPRGGTEETQYF.